These 3 T cell receptor beta chains were sequenced from one sample in a study of shared clonotypes between healthy human individuals. TCRdb keeps only in-frame clones here, not all; method: immunoSEQ multiplex PCR. This table has 2 million to 2.5 million clones, under 95% appearing once. The sequencing sample was made of naive CD4+ T cells from PBMCs. Indicated subset: CD45RA+ positively selected. These receptors originate from a man between 18 and 29 years old in good health. Some clones in this sample may be carry-over from other donors' samples.

The chain links TRBV14 to TRBJ2-5, with D possibly matching TRBD1 (6 bases). Trimming stripped 1 base from V and 3 bases from J, with 9 bases between. The CDR3 is 14 amino acids. Germline CDR1 reads SGHDN; CDR2 reads FVKESK. The CDR3 nucleotides read TGTGCCAGCAGCCAAGTAGGGGGTGAAGAGACCCAGTACTTC. Protein product: CASSQVGGEETQYF.

This clone is a singleton in its sample. The chain employs TRBV7-9 and TRBJ2-2; 9 nucleotides line up with TRBD1. Germline values: CDR1 SEHNR, CDR2 FQNEAQ (reference sequence). Germline trimming cut 8 bases from V and 6 bases from J; bases unmatched to any gene: 10. The CDR3 is 15 amino acids. CDR3: CASLPGDRDAGELFF. CDR3 bases: TGTGCCAGCCTCCCCGGGGACAGGGACGCCGGGGAGCTGTTTTTT. Looking up the rest from reference TRBV7-9 and TRBJ2-2 gives the full variable domain: DTGVSQNPRHKITKRGQNVTFRCDPISEHNRLYWYRQTLGQGPEFLTYFQNEAQLEKSRLLSDRFSAERPKGSFSTLEIQRTEQGDSAMYLCASLPGDRDAGELFFGEGSRLTVL.

The chain is built from TRBV7-3 and TRBJ2-2; 7 bases map to TRBD1. CDR1 is SGHTA and CDR2 is FQGTGA in the germline V gene. Losses at the gene ends were 7 bases for V and 5 bases for J; bases not matched to a gene: 7. The CDR3 is made up of 14 amino acids. CDR3 bases: TGTGCCAGCAACAGGGGAACCGGGACCGGGGAGCTGTTTTTT. Residues: CASNRGTGTGELFF.